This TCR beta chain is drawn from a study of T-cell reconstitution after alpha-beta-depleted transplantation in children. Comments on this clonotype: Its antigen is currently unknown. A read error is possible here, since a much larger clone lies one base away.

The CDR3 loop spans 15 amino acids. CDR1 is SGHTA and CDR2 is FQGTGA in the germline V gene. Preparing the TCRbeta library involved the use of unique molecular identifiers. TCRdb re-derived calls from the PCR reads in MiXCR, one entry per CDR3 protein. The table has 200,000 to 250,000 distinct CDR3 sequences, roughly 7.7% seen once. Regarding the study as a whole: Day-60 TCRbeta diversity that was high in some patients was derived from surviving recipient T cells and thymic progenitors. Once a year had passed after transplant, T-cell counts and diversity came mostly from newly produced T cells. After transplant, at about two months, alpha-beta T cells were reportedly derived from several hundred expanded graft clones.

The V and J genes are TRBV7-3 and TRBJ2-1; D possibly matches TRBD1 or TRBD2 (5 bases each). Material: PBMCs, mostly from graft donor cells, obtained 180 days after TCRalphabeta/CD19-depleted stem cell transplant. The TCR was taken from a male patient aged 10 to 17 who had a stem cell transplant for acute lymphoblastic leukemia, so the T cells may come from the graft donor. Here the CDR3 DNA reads TGTGCCAGGAGCTTAATAGGGGCAGGAGGAAATGAGCAGTTCTTC. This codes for CARSLIGAGGNEQFF. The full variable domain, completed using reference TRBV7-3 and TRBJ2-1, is GAGVSQTPSNKVTEKGKYVELRCDPISGHTALYWYRQSLGQGPEFLIYFQGTGAADDSGLPNDRFFAVRPEGSVSTLKIQRTERGDSAVYLCARSLIGAGGNEQFFGPGTRLTVL.